The present T cell receptor (beta chain) was sequenced within a study of cytomegalovirus exposure and HLA in healthy donors. The PCR was carried out with 60 Vbeta primers and 13 Jbeta primers. The table came from immunoSEQ multiplex PCR; TCRdb's copy has only in-frame clones and leaves some out. This table has 300,000 or so clones, 80% to 90% appearing once. The CDR3 has 14 amino acids. The germline V gene has CDR1 SGHAT and CDR2 FQNNGV. V dropped 0 bases and J dropped 10 bases, with 13 bases sitting between them. The sequence derives from a woman between 40 and 55 years old in good health and CMV-seropositive. Sequencing was done on a sample of PBMCs. The chain carries TRBV11-2 and TRBJ2-1; no firm D call. The CDR3 nucleotides read TGTGCCAGCAGCTTAGATCACGGAGTCGGGGAGCAGTTCTTC. Its translation is CASSLDHGVGEQFF.